This T cell receptor (beta chain) comes out of a study of OX40 agonist ivuxolimab in advanced cancers. Study details: Across the patients, intravenous ivuxolimab was delivered every 2 weeks at 0.01 to 10 mg/kg. It was permissible to have had prior anti-PD-1, anti-PD-L1 or anti-CTLA-4 therapy, and over 35% had some. General observations from the study: At 0.1 to 3.0 mg/kg, clonal expansion of CD4+ and CD8+ blood T cells had occurred by week 6.

Germline lookup yields CDR1 ENHRY and CDR2 SYGVKD. V shed 5 bases and J shed 4 bases, with 21 bases lying between them. This CDR3 has 16 amino acids. A remark on this clone: The antigen is unknown.

Sequenced by immunoSEQ multiplex PCR; TCRdb stores in-frame clones only, minus some. The table lists fewer than 200,000 clones, 94% of them singletons. This chain links TRBV10-3 with TRBJ2-7; D tentatively fits TRBD1 or TRBD2 (6 bases each). The receptor comes from an adult with an advanced solid tumor such as melanoma, head and neck, liver or kidney cancer. Sequencing used CD4+ or CD8+ T cells sorted from blood, obtained in a trial of the OX40 agonist ivuxolimab. This CDR3 reads CAISWSGGHLGYEQYF. CDR3 sequence (DNA): TGTGCCATCAGTTGGAGTGGGGGGCATTTAGGATACGAGCAGTACTTC.